These T cell receptor beta chains were read from a single sample in a study of T-cell memory formation after mild COVID-19. TCRdb independently ran MiXCR on the 5' RACE reads; one entry per CDR3 protein. The data show about 310,000 distinct CDR3 sequences, around 15% seen once. The sample comprised PBMCs or a T cell subset sorted from them (not recorded which). The receptor set was obtained from a man aged 18 to 35 who had mild COVID-19 (a few samples of this study predate the infection). Cell type and time point are not known. Both conserved end residues are trimmed from each CDR3. The size entry is marked missing in some rows and otherwise reads once, few, many or a size class.

clone_size,v_call,j_call,cdr3_aa
once,TRBV20-1,TRBJ2-5,SARLGIETQY
few,TRBV7-9,TRBJ2-5,ASSPGQGLRETQY
NA,TRBV11-2,TRBJ2-3,ASSLGSGGFTDTQY
NA,TRBV7-2,TRBJ2-1,ASSRDRVYYNEQF
few,TRBV2,TRBJ1-6,ASSVRERNSPLH
NA,TRBV7-9,TRBJ2-7,ASSLEPRTEQY
few,TRBV5-1,TRBJ1-1,ASSLTSSNTEAF
many,TRBV4-1,TRBJ2-5,ASSHPDQETQY
NA,TRBV4-1,TRBJ1-5,ASSHLIQGTDQPQH
NA,TRBV30,TRBJ2-1,AWSLTAGIPGNEQF
many,TRBV19,TRBJ1-5,ASSTTRTDPPH
NA,TRBV7-2,TRBJ2-5,ASSILTSRLETQY
NA,TRBV5-1,TRBJ1-2,ASSLAGTGGEGYT
few,TRBV7-2,TRBJ1-5,ASSFWSNQPQH
NA,TRBV6-6,TRBJ1-1,ASRALFGVQVGGEAF
NA,TRBV5-6,TRBJ1-1,ASSLLRVGLNTEAF
few,TRBV5-1,TRBJ2-7,ASSLAANREYEQY
few,TRBV11-2,TRBJ1-4,ASSSDPTGLEKLF
few,TRBV2,TRBJ2-2,ASRPRLESQGLF
few,TRBV30,TRBJ1-2,AWSVGGRGYT
NA,TRBV12-3/TRBV12-4,TRBJ2-3,ASGVWGGLRTDTQY
NA,TRBV10-3,TRBJ2-3,ASGADTQY
few,TRBV5-6,TRBJ1-4,ASSFRLRTNEKLF
NA,TRBV20-1,TRBJ1-1,SARTDSNWDTEAF
few,TRBV6-6,TRBJ2-2,ASTKVSGALNTGELF
few,TRBV7-2,TRBJ2-1,ASSPYSSYNEQF
NA,TRBV5-1,TRBJ2-1,ASSEASGGSSYNEQF
few,TRBV7-9,TRBJ1-2,ASSREAGAYGYT
NA,TRBV6-5,TRBJ2-3,ASSRLAGGLDTQY
NA,TRBV18,TRBJ2-6,ASSPQGAFSGSGANVLT
NA,TRBV20-1,TRBJ1-2,SARPRGDLSYGYT
NA,TRBV24-1,TRBJ2-1,ATSDSGGYNEQF
few,TRBV19,TRBJ2-5,ASSLGLVNLETQY
few,TRBV7-9,TRBJ2-1,ASSHAPAQGIHDEQF
few,TRBV7-2,TRBJ1-2,ASSLAVQASIYGYT
few,TRBV28,TRBJ2-2,ASSFLPNTGELF
few,TRBV9,TRBJ2-1,ASSAHHNEQF
few,TRBV7-2,TRBJ2-3,ASRLGGAGGDTQY
NA,TRBV6-6,TRBJ1-5,ASSYEGSQPQH
many,TRBV2,TRBJ2-5,ASSEERGETQY
many,TRBV7-2,TRBJ1-3,ASSWAQGTPPVAIY
NA,TRBV6-2/TRBV6-3,TRBJ2-5,ASNSAVGKTQY
NA,TRBV7-3,TRBJ1-6,ASSSGTGGSPLH
NA,TRBV5-1,TRBJ1-2,ASRRDINYGYT
NA,TRBV15,TRBJ2-5,ATSRDLLGLQETQY
NA,TRBV12-3/TRBV12-4,TRBJ1-4,ASSSVSGELF
NA,TRBV5-6,TRBJ2-7,ASSYGTLLYEQY
NA,TRBV30,TRBJ2-2,AWSRQGYGELF
few,TRBV28,TRBJ2-5,ASSRDSFWETQY
few,TRBV4-1,TRBJ1-5,ASSSNRGGSRQPQH
few,TRBV6-5,TRBJ2-3,ASSHGLAGVSTDTQY
many,TRBV6-2/TRBV6-3,TRBJ1-5,ASSYSLAITQH
NA,TRBV10-2,TRBJ1-5,ASSESWEQPQH
NA,TRBV4-1,TRBJ2-2,ASSLWGAATGELF
NA,TRBV7-8,TRBJ2-2,ASSGRQARNTGELF
NA,TRBV20-1,TRBJ1-2,SAEVQGAGYGYT